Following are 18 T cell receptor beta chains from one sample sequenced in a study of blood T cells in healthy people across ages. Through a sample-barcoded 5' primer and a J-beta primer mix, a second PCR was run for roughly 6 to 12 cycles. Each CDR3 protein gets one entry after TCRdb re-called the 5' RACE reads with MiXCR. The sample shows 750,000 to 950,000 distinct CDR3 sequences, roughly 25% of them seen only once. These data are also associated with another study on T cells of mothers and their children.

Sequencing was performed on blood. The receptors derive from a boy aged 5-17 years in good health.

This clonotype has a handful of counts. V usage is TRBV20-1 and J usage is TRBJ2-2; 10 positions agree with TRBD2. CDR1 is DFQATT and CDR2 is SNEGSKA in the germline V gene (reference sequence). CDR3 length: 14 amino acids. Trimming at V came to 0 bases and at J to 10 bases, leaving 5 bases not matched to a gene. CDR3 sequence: CSARDPAGGEELFF. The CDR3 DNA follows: TGCAGTGCTAGAGATCCAGCGGGGGGGGAGGAGCTGTTTTTT.

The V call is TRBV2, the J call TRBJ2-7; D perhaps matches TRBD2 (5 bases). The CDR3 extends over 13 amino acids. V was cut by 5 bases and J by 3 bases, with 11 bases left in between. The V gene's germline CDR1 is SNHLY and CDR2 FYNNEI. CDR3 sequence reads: CASSPRAGYEQYF. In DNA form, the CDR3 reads TGTGCCAGCAGTCCGCGTGCGGGCTACGAGCAGTACTTC.

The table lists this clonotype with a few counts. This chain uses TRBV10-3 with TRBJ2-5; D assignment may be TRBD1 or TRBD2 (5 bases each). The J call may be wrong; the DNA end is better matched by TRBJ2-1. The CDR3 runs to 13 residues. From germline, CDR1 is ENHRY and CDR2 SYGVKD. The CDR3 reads CAISEEGPGEQFF. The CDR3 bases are TGTGCCATCAGTGAAGAGGGGCCAGGTGAGCAGTTCTTC.

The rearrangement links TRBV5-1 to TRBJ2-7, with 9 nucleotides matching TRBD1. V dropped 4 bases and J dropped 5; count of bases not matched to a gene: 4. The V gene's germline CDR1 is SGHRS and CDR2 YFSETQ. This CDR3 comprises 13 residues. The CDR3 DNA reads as TGCGCCAGCAGCACGGACAGGGGCGACGAGCAGTACTTC. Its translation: CASSTDRGDEQYF.

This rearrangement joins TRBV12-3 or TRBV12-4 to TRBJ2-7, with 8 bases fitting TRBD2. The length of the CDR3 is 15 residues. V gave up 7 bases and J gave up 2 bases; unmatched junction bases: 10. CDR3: CASIRSAGGAYEQYF. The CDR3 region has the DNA TGTGCCAGCATTCGTTCGGCGGGAGGTGCCTACGAGCAGTACTTC.

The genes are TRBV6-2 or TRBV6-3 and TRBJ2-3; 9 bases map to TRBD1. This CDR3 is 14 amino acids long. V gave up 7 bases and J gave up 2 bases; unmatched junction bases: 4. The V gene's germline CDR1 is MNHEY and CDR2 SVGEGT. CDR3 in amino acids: CASTRTGATDTQYF. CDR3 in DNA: TGTGCCAGCACCCGGACAGGGGCCACAGATACGCAGTATTTT.

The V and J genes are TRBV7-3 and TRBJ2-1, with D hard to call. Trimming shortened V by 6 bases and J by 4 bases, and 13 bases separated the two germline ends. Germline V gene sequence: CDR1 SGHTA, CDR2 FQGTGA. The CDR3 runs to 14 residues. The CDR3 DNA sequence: TGTGCCAGCAGTCGAAAGGACGCATACAATGAGCAGTTCTTC. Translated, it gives CASSRKDAYNEQFF.

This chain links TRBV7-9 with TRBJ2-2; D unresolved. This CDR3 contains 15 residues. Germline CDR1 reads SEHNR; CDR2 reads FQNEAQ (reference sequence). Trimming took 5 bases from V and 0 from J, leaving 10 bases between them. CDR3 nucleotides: TGTGCCAGCAGCCCAGCCTACTCGAACACCGGGGAGCTGTTTTTT. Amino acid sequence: CASSPAYSNTGELFF.

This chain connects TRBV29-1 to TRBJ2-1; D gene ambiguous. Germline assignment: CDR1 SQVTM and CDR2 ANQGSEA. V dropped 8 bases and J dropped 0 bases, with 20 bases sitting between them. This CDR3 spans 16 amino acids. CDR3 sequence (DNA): TGCAGCCTTCGGACGGACGCCCGGAGCTCCTACAATGAGCAGTTCTTC. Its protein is CSLRTDARSSYNEQFF.

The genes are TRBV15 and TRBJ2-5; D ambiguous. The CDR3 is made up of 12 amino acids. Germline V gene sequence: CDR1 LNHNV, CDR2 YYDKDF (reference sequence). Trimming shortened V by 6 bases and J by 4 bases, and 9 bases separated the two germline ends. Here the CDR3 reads CATSLLRETQYF. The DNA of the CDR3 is TGTGCCACCAGTTTGCTTAGAGAGACCCAGTACTTC.

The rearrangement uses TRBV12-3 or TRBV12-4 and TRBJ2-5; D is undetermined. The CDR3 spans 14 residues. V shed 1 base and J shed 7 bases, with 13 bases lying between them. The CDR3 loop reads CASSLGQVAGTQYF. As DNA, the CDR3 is TGTGCCAGCAGTTTAGGTCAGGTCGCTGGGACCCAGTACTTC.

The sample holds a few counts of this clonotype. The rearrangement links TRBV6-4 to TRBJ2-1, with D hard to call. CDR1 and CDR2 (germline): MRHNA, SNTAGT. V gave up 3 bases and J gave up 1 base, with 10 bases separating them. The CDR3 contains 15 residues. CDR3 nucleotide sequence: TGTGCCAGCAGTGAACGGCCCGGTTCCTACAATGAGCAGTTCTTC. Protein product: CASSERPGSYNEQFF.

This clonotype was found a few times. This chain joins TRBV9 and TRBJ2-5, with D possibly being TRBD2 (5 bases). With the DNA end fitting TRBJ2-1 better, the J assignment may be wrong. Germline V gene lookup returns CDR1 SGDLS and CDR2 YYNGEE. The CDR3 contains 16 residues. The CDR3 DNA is TGTGCCAGCAGCGCCTTCGGGGTTTTGGGGTACAATGAGCAGTTCTTC. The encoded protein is CASSAFGVLGYNEQFF.

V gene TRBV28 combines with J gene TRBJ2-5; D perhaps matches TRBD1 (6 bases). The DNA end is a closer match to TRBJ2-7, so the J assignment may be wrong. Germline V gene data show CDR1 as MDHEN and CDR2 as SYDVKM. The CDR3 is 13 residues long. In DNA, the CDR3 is TGTGCCAGCAGTCCGGCAGGGGATTACGAGCAGTACTTC. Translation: CASSPAGDYEQYF.

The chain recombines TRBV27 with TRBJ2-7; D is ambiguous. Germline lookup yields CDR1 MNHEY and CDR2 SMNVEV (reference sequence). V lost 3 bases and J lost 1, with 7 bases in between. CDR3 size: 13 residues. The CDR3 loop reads CASSFSVSYEQYF. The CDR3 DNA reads TGTGCCAGCAGTTTCAGCGTTTCCTACGAGCAGTACTTC.

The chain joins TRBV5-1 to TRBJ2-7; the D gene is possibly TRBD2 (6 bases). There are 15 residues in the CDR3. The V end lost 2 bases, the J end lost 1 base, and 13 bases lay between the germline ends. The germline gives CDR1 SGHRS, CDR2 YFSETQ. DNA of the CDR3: TGCGCCAGCAGCTTTAGTGGGACTCCGTCCTACGAGCAGTACTTC. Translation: CASSFSGTPSYEQYF.

CDR3: CASSLGLVAGETQYF. The DNA of the CDR3 is TGTGCCAGCAGCTTAGGGTTGGTAGCGGGAGAGACCCAGTACTTC. The chain joins TRBV7-9 to TRBJ2-5; 7 nucleotides match TRBD2. Germline V gene lookup returns CDR1 SEHNR and CDR2 FQNEAQ (reference sequence). The trim removed 1 base at V and 4 bases at J, leaving 6 bases unmatched. This CDR3 has 15 residues.

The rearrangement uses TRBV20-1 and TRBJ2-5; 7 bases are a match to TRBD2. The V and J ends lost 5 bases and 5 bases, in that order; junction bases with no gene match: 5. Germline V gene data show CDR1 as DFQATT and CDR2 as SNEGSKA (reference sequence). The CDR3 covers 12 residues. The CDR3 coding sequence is TGCAGTGCTCTAGCGGCGAGGGAGACCCAGTACTTC. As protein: CSALAARETQYF.